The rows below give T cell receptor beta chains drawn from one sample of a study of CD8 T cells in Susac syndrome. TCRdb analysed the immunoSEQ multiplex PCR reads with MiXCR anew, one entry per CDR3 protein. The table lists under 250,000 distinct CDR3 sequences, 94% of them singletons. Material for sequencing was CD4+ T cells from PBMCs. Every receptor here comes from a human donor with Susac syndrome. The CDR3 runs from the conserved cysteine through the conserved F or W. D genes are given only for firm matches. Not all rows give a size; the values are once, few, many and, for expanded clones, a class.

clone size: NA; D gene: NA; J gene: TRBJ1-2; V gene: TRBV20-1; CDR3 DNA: TGCAGTGCTAGTCCGGGGAATGGCTACACCTTC; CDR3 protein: CSASPGNGYTF
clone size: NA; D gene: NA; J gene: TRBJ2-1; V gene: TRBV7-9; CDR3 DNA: TGTGCCAGCAGCTGGACACTCCTAGGGCTCTCCTACAATGAGCAGTTCTTC; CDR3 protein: CASSWTLLGLSYNEQFF
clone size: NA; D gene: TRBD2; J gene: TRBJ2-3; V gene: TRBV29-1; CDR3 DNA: TGCAGCGTTGAAGGGCCTAGCGGGGTTACAGATACGCAGTATTTT; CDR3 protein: CSVEGPSGVTDTQYF
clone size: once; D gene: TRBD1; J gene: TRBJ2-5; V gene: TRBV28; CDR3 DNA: TGTGCCAGCGCACAAGGGGGCCCGGGCGAGACCCAGTACTTC; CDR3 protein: CASAQGGPGETQYF
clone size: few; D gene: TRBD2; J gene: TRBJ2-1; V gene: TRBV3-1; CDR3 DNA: TGTGCCAGCAGCCTAACCCCCCTAGCGGGGGGGAATGAGCAGTTCTTC; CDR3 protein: CASSLTPLAGGNEQFF
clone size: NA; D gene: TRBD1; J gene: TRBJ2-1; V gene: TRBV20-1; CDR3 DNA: TGCAGTGCCGCCGGGACAGGGATAACTAATGAGCAGTTCTTC; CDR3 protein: CSAAGTGITNEQFF
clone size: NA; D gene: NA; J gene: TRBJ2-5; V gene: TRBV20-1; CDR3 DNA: TGCAGTGCTAGATACTGGGGCCGGGAGACCCAGTACTTC; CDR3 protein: CSARYWGRETQYF
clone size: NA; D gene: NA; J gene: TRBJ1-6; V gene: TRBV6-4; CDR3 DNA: TGTGCCAGCCGGCAGGGGACTAATTCACCCCTCCACTTT; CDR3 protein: CASRQGTNSPLHF
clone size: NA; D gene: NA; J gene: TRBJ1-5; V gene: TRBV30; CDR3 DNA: TGTGCCTGGGGCGATTTCAGCAATCAGCCCCAGCATTTT; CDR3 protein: CAWGDFSNQPQHF
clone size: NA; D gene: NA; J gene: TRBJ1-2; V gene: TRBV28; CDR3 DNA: TGTGCCAGCATCCCCGCGGGTCGGGGTTCTGGCTACACCTTC; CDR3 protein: CASIPAGRGSGYTF
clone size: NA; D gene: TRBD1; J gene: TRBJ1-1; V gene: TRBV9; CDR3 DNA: TGTGCCAGCAGCGCCTCCGGGACAGTGAACACTGAAGCTTTCTTT; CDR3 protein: CASSASGTVNTEAFF
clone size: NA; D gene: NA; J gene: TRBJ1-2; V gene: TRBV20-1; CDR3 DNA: TGCAGTGCTAGAGAAGGAGGAGCAAGGATATATGGCTACACCTTC; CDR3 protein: CSAREGGARIYGYTF
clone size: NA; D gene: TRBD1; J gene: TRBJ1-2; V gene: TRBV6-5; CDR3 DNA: TGTGCCAGCAGTTCCCCAAGGATCAATGACAGGGCCTCCTATGGCTACACCTTC; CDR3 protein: CASSSPRINDRASYGYTF
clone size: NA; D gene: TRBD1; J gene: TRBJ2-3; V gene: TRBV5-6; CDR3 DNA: TGTGCCAGCAGCTGGGGACAGGGGAGCGCAGATACGCAGTATTTT; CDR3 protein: CASSWGQGSADTQYF
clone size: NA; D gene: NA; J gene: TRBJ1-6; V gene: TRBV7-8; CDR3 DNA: TGTGCCAGCAGCTTGGACGGCTTAGGGTCACCCCTCCACTTT; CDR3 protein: CASSLDGLGSPLHF
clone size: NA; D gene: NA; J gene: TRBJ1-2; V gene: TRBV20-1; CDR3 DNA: TGCAGTGCCCCCACCCGAGGCGGGGTGGACTATGGCTACACCTTC; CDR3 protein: CSAPTRGGVDYGYTF
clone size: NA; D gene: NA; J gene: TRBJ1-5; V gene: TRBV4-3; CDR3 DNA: TGCGCCAGCAGCCAAGATATAGGCGGGGGGACCGGCCCGCTGAATCAGCCCCAGCATTTT; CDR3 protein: CASSQDIGGGTGPLNQPQHF
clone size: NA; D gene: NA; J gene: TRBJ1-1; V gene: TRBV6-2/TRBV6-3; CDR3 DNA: TGTGCCAGCAGTTTGAGAGGCTACACTGAAGCTTTCTTT; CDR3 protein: CASSLRGYTEAFF
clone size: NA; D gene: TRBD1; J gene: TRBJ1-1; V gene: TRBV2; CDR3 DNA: TGTGCCAGCAGTGAGTGGGACAGTCGTGGTGAAGCTTTCTTT; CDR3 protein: CASSEWDSRGEAFF
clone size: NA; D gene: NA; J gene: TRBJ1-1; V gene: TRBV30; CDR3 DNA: TGTGCCTGCAAATCACAGAGGAACACTGAAGCTTTCTTT; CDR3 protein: CACKSQRNTEAFF
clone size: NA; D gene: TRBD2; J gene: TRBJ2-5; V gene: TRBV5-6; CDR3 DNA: TGTGCCAGCAGCCCCCCGAGTGGGGGGGGCCAAGAGACCCAGTACTTC; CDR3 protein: CASSPPSGGGQETQYF
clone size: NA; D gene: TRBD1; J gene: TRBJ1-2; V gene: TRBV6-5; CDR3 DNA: TGTGCCAGCAGCCTCCAAAGGCAGGGGGCGCATGGCTACACCTTC; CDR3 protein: CASSLQRQGAHGYTF
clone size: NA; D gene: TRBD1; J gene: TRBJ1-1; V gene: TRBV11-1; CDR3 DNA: TGTGCCAGCAGCCCGGGGACAGGGACGGGCACTGAAGCTTTCTTT; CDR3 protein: CASSPGTGTGTEAFF
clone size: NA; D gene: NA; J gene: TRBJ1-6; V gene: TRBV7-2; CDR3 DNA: TGTGCCAGCAGTCTAGACAGCGCTAATTCACCCCTCCACTTT; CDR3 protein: CASSLDSANSPLHF
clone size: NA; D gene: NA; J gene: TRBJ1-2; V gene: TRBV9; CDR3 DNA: TGTGCCAGCACCCCGGAAGGGACGGATTATGGCTACACCTTC; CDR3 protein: CASTPEGTDYGYTF
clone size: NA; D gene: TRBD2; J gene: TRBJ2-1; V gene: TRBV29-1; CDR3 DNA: TGCAGCGTTGAGACTAGCGGGAAAGCCTACAATGAGCAGTTCTTC; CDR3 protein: CSVETSGKAYNEQFF
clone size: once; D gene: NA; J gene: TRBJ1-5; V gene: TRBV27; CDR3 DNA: TGTGCCAGCAGTTTATTGGGTAGGGATAGCAATCAGCCCCAGCATTTT; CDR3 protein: CASSLLGRDSNQPQHF
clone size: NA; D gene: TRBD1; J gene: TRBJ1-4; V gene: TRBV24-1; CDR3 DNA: TGTGCCACCAGTGACCGAGGACAGGACGGAGGTGAAAAACTGTTTTTT; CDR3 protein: CATSDRGQDGGEKLFF
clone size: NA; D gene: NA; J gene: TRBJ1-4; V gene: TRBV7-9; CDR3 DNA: TGTGCCAGCAGCTTATATCTGTCCGGACCAACTAATGAAAAACTGTTTTTT; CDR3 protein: CASSLYLSGPTNEKLFF
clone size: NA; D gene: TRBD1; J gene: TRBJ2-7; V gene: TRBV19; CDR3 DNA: TGTGCCAGTGCGACAGGGGGAAACGAGCAGTACTTC; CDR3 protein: CASATGGNEQYF
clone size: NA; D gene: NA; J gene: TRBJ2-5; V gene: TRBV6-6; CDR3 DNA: TGTGCCAGCAGTTACCTCGGTAGCCAAGAGACCCAGTACTTC; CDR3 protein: CASSYLGSQETQYF
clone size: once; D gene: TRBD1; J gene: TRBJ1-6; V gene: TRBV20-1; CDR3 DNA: TGCAGTGCAACAGGGGGCTTACCCCTCCACTTT; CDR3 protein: CSATGGLPLHF
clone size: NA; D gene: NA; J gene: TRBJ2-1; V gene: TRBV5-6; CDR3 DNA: TGTGCCAGCAGCTTTTTACAGAGAAATCAGTTCTTC; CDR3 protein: CASSFLQRNQFF
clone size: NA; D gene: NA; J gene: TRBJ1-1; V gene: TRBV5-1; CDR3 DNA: TGCGCCAGCAGAGGGGAAAGGGTGAACACTGAAGCTTTCTTT; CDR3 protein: CASRGERVNTEAFF
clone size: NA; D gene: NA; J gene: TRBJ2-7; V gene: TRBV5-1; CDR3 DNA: TGCGCCAGCAGCTTGGACAGCGACTACGAGCAGTACTTC; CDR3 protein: CASSLDSDYEQYF
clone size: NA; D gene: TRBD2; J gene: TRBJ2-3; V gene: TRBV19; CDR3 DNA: TGTGCCAGTACCCCTCATAGCGGGGGGGTAGATACGCAGTATTTT; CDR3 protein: CASTPHSGGVDTQYF
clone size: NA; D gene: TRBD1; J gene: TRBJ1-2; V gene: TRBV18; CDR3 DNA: TGTGCCAGCTCACCTTCCGGGACAGGCGATGGCTACACCTTC; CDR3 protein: CASSPSGTGDGYTF
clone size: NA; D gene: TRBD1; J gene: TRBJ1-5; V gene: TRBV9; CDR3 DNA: TGTGCCAGCAGCGCCGGGACAGGGGTCCAGCCCCAGCATTTT; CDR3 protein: CASSAGTGVQPQHF
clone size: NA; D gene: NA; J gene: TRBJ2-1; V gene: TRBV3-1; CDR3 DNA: TGTGCCAGCAGCCACGGACAGTTCAATGAGCAGTTCTTC; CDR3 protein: CASSHGQFNEQFF
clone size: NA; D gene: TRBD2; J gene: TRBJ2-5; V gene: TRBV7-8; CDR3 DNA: TGTGCCAGCAGCCCGGGGACTAGCGGGTGGGAGACCCAGTACTTC; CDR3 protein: CASSPGTSGWETQYF
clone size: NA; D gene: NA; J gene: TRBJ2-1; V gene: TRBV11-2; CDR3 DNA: TGTGCCAGCAGCTTAGGAGCAGGGGGGTATGAGCAGTTCTTC; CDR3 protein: CASSLGAGGYEQFF